This T cell receptor beta chain emerged from a study of cytomegalovirus exposure and HLA in healthy donors. The PCR employed 60 Vbeta primers together with 13 Jbeta primers. This table comes from immunoSEQ multiplex PCR, and its TCRdb copy is limited to in-frame clones, with some not included. The top ten hold roughly 0.6% of the sample, which has roughly 200,000 clones, over 65% seen once. The CDR3 has 11 residues. Germline V CDR1 and CDR2: SQVTM, ANQGSEA. Input material: PBMCs. This chain joins TRBV29-1 and TRBJ2-2; unclear D gene. The sequence was obtained from a man aged 18 to 29 in good health and CMV-seronegative. The CDR3 spells CIILSTGELFF. The DNA for the CDR3 is TGCATCATACTGAGCACCGGGGAGCTGTTTTTT.